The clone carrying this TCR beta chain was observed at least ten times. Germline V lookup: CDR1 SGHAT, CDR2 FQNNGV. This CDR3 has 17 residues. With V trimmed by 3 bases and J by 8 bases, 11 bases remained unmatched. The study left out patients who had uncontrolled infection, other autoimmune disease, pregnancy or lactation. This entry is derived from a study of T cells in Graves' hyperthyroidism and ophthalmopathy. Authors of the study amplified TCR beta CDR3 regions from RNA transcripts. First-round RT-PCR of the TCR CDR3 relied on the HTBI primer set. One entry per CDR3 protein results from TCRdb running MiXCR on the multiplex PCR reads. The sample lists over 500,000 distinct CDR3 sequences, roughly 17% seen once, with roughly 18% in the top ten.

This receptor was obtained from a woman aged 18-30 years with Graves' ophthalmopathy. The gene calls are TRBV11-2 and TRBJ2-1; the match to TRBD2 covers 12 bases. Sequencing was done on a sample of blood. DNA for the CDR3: TGTGCCAGCAGCTTTGGGATTCTAGCGGGAGGGTTAGATGAGCAGTTCTTC. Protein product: CASSFGILAGGLDEQFF.